The next 31 T cell receptor beta chains were all read from a single sample in a study of shared clonotypes between healthy human individuals. Sequencing used immunoSEQ multiplex PCR; TCRdb keeps in-frame clones, though not all of them. The table shows more than 1,200,000 clones, with 98% occurring only once. The specimen was naive CD4+ T cells sorted from blood. The sample's subset: CD45RA+ positively selected. The receptors shown here come from a man aged 30 to 45 in good health.

The chain employs TRBV19 and TRBJ1-2; D not resolved. The CDR3 loop spans 10 amino acids. V lost 7 bases to trimming and J lost 4 bases, with 4 bases between them. Germline CDR1 is LNHDA and CDR2 is SQIVND (reference sequence). The CDR3 is CASNSYGYTF. The CDR3 coding sequence is TGTGCCAGTAACAGCTATGGCTACACCTTC.

The chain links TRBV9 to TRBJ2-1; 7 bases line up with TRBD2. The CDR3 has 13 residues. In germline, CDR1 is SGDLS, CDR2 YYNGEE. V lost 6 bases and J lost 7; bases outside the gene matches: 7. CDR3 protein: CASTSGMENEQFF. CDR3 nucleotides: TGTGCCAGCACCAGCGGGATGGAGAATGAGCAGTTCTTC.

V is TRBV15 and J is TRBJ2-1, with 11 bases lining up with TRBD1. V shed 2 bases and J 4 bases; nucleotides not matched to a gene: 4. There are 16 residues in the CDR3. Germline-derived CDR1 and CDR2 are LNHNV and YYDKDF (reference sequence). The CDR3: CATSRTGTGGYNEQFF. In DNA form, the CDR3 reads TGTGCCACCAGCAGAACCGGGACAGGGGGTTACAATGAGCAGTTCTTC.

The CDR3 spells CASSFDRDYYQPQHF. CDR3 in DNA: TGTGCCAGCAGCTTCGACAGGGATTATTATCAGCCCCAGCATTTT. The V gene is TRBV7-2, the J gene TRBJ1-5; 7 bases map to TRBD1. J was trimmed by 5 bases and V by 3 bases; bases with no gene match: 7. Per the germline V gene, CDR1 is SGHTA and CDR2 is FQGNSA. This CDR3 comprises 15 residues.

The chain carries TRBV19 and TRBJ1-1; possibly TRBD1 for D (6 bases). V was trimmed by 5 bases and J by 1 base, leaving 11 bases between them. This CDR3 region has 14 residues. Germline-derived CDR1 and CDR2 are LNHDA and SQIVND (reference sequence). The CDR3 loop is CASSDPGANTEAFF. CDR3 DNA: TGTGCCAGTAGTGACCCAGGGGCGAACACTGAAGCTTTCTTT. Using reference TRBV19 and TRBJ1-1 for the parts outside the CDR3, the full variable domain is DGGITQSPKYLFRKEGQNVTLSCEQNLNHDAMYWYRQDPGQGLRLIYYSQIVNDFQKGDIAEGYSVSREKKESFPLTVTSAQKNPTAFYLCASSDPGANTEAFFGQGTRLTVV.

On this clone: The sample contains more than one DNA sequence encoding this CDR3. The chain links TRBV6-5 to TRBJ2-7; weak D call: TRBD2 (5 bases). This CDR3 comprises 14 residues. Germline V CDR1 and CDR2: MNHEY, SVGAGI. Deletions cut 0 bases from V and 0 bases from J, with 6 bases between. CDR3 bases: TGTGCCAGCAGTTACTCTCGGGACTCCTACGAGCAGTACTTC. It codes for CASSYSRDSYEQYF.

V and J are TRBV19 and TRBJ1-5; D is ambiguous. The CDR3 loop spans 14 amino acids. Per the germline V gene, CDR1 is LNHDA and CDR2 is SQIVND (reference sequence). Trimming removed 5 bases from V and 2 bases from J, with 10 bases in between. The CDR3 DNA follows: TGTGCCAGTAGTGGACGGTATGGCAATCAGCCCCAGCATTTT. It encodes CASSGRYGNQPQHF.

V and J are TRBV9 and TRBJ2-7; 7 bases fit TRBD1. CDR3 length: 14 amino acids. V shed 4 bases, J shed 2 bases, and the junction held 6 bases outside the gene matches. Germline V lookup: CDR1 SGDLS, CDR2 YYNGEE. CDR3 nucleotides: TGTGCCAGCAGCCCAAGGACAGGAACCTACGAGCAGTACTTC. It is translated as CASSPRTGTYEQYF.

This clone was counted only a few times. The chain combines TRBV11-2 with TRBJ2-3, with TRBD2 identical over 8 bases. CDR1 SGHAT and CDR2 FQNNGV come from the germline V gene. This CDR3 region has 17 residues. The ends lost 1 base at V and 5 bases at J; junction bases unmatched: 11. Here the CDR3 DNA reads TGTGCCAGCAGCTTAGTGGGGACCGGGACTAGGATAGATACGCAGTATTTT. As protein: CASSLVGTGTRIDTQYF.

This chain links TRBV5-6 with TRBJ2-7; perhaps D is TRBD1 or TRBD2 (5 bases each). Germline CDR1 is SGHDT and CDR2 is YYEEEE. The CDR3 extends over 11 amino acids. The CDR3: CASSYVGEQSV. The CDR3 DNA reads TGTGCCAGCAGCTATGTGGGGGAACAATCGGTC.

The J gene is TRBJ2-3, the V gene TRBV28, with 7 bases fitting TRBD1. V was pared by 5 bases and J by 10 bases, with 6 bases of the junction left unmatched. This CDR3 is 12 amino acids long. Germline CDR1 is MDHEN and CDR2 is SYDVKM. The CDR3 here is CASSLPGQPQYF. DNA of the CDR3: TGTGCCAGCAGTCTGCCGGGACAGCCGCAGTATTTT.

The V and J genes are TRBV7-2 and TRBJ2-3, with 7 bases matching TRBD1. This CDR3 is built from 15 residues. In germline, CDR1 is SGHTA, CDR2 FQGNSA. V lost 2 bases to trimming and J lost 3 bases; unmatched junction nucleotides: 5. CDR3 sequence: CASSLMGQTTDTQYF. In DNA form, the CDR3 reads TGTGCCAGCAGCTTAATGGGACAGACAACAGATACGCAGTATTTT.

This clone was recorded once. This rearrangement joins TRBV28 to TRBJ1-1, with 8 bases identical to TRBD1. Trimming took 6 bases from V and 10 from J; bases not matched to a gene: 13. The CDR3 is made up of 14 amino acids. Germline CDR1 and CDR2: MDHEN and SYDVKM. CDR3: CASSLDRVAVGAFF. The CDR3 DNA follows: TGTGCCAGCAGCCTGGACAGGGTCGCGGTTGGAGCTTTCTTT.

The chain links TRBV6-6 to TRBJ1-1; D is perhaps TRBD1 (5 bases). The CDR3 contains 13 residues. Germline V gives CDR1 MNHNY, CDR2 SVGAGI (reference sequence). Trimming removed 7 bases from V and 3 bases from J, with 12 bases in between. CDR3 nucleotides: TGTGCCAGCACCCGGCGAGGGGACACTGAAGCTTTCTTT. Translation gives CASTRRGDTEAFF.

The chain recombines TRBV5-1 with TRBJ2-7, with TRBD1 as a possible D gene (5 bases). V was shortened by 4 bases and J by 0 bases, with 29 bases between the two germline ends. The CDR3 has 20 residues. Looked up from germline, CDR1 is SGHRS and CDR2 is YFSETQ. This CDR3 is CASSRGGARNAASHSYEQYF. The CDR3 region has the DNA TGCGCCAGCAGCCGAGGTGGGGCAAGAAACGCCGCTTCTCACTCCTACGAGCAGTACTTC.

V is TRBV14 and J is TRBJ1-1; D unresolved. CDR1 and CDR2 from the germline V gene are SGHDN and FVKESK. V shed 1 base and J shed 1 base, with 4 bases lying between them. The CDR3 sequence is 13 residues long. The CDR3 is CASSQAPNTEAFF. The CDR3 bases are TGTGCCAGCAGCCAAGCCCCGAACACTGAAGCTTTCTTT.

The chain employs TRBV7-2 and TRBJ2-2, with TRBD1 matching over 7 bases. The V and J ends lost 7 bases and 4 bases, in that order; junction bases with no gene match: 6. Germline CDR1 SGHTA, CDR2 FQGNSA. The CDR3 covers 14 residues. As DNA, the CDR3 is TGTGCCAGCAAGATGGACAGGAGCACCGGGGAGCTGTTTTTT. Translating it yields CASKMDRSTGELFF.

As to this clone: The same CDR3 can be traced to other DNA sequences in this sample. This chain uses TRBV7-2 with TRBJ2-3; D remains unclear. Trimming took off 2 bases at V and 0 bases at J, with 6 bases between the two ends. Per germline, CDR1 SGHTA and CDR2 FQGNSA. The CDR3 spans 14 residues. The CDR3 nucleotides read TGTGCCAGCAGCTTATTCCGGAGCACAGATACGCAGTATTTT. Protein sequence: CASSLFRSTDTQYF.

The rearrangement uses TRBV6-5 and TRBJ2-7; no definite D call. Germline CDR1 MNHEY, CDR2 SVGAGI. The CDR3 totals 13 residues. V was trimmed by 8 bases and J by 2 bases, leaving 13 bases between them. CDR3 sequence reads: CASQYDPTYEQYF. DNA for the CDR3: TGTGCCAGCCAATACGACCCCACCTACGAGCAGTACTTC.

As concerns this clone: Other nucleotide sequences from this sample produce the same CDR3. This chain links TRBV18 with TRBJ2-7; TRBD2 might be the D (5 bases). V lost 0 bases, J lost 4 bases, and 10 bases lay in between. Per the germline V gene, CDR1 is KGHSH and CDR2 is LQKENI. CDR3 length: 14 residues. CDR3 residues: CASSPPSSPYEQYF. CDR3 nucleotides: TGTGCCAGCTCACCACCGTCTAGCCCTTACGAGCAGTACTTC. Variable domain in full (rest from reference TRBV18 and TRBJ2-7): NAGVMQNPRHLVRRRGQEARLRCSPMKGHSHVYWYRQLPEEGLKFMVYLQKENIIDESGMPKERFSAEFPKEGPSILRIQQVVRGDSAAYFCASSPPSSPYEQYFGPGTRLTVT.

As concerns this clone: The same CDR3 also results from other DNA sequences found in this sample. The genes are TRBV11-2 and TRBJ2-7; D is perhaps TRBD2 (5 bases). This CDR3 contains 15 residues. Trimming shortened V by 1 base and J by 4 bases, and 14 bases separated the two germline ends. CDR1 and CDR2 from the germline V gene are SGHAT and FQNNGV. CDR3 loop: CASSLVSGVGYEQYF. CDR3 nucleotide sequence: TGTGCCAGCAGCTTAGTGAGCGGCGTCGGTTACGAGCAGTACTTC.

The V call is TRBV19, the J call TRBJ2-2; 7 bases agree with TRBD2. J was trimmed by 6 bases and V by 4 bases; bases with no gene match: 5. From germline, CDR1 is LNHDA and CDR2 SQIVND (reference sequence). CDR3 length: 14 residues. This CDR3 reads CASSSGSGAGELFF. The CDR3 coding sequence is TGTGCCAGTAGTAGCGGGAGTGGGGCCGGGGAGCTGTTTTTT.

This rearrangement joins TRBV6-6 to TRBJ1-4; D remains ambiguous. V was shortened by 2 bases and J by 0 bases, with 7 bases between the two germline ends. Germline V CDR1 and CDR2: MNHNY, SVGAGI (reference sequence). The length of the CDR3 is 15 residues. CDR3 protein: CASSYVKATNEKLFF. The DNA of the CDR3 is TGTGCCAGCAGTTACGTTAAGGCAACTAATGAAAAACTGTTTTTT.

The chain joins TRBV5-4 to TRBJ2-7; 7 nucleotides line up with TRBD2. V lost 7 bases to trimming and J lost 7 bases; unmatched junction nucleotides: 17. CDR3 size: 15 residues. Germline CDR1 is SGHNT and CDR2 is YYREEE (reference sequence). The CDR3 protein is CASSGGGSGFLEQYF. CDR3 in DNA: TGTGCCAGCTCCGGGGGAGGGAGCGGGTTTTTGGAGCAGTACTTC.

The rearrangement links TRBV10-3 to TRBJ2-2; D gene ambiguous. V dropped 0 bases and J dropped 9 bases, with 8 bases sitting between them. The CDR3 has 13 amino acids. Germline V lookup: CDR1 ENHRY, CDR2 SYGVKD. The DNA of the CDR3 is TGTGCCATCAGTGAGTCGCCTCAAAGGGAGCTGTTTTTT. Encoded protein: CAISESPQRELFF.

About this clone: Other DNA sequences in the sample encode the same CDR3. The V and J genes are TRBV5-1 and TRBJ2-7, with 9 bases identical to TRBD1. Germline lookup yields CDR1 SGHRS and CDR2 YFSETQ. V dropped 0 bases and J dropped 7; count of bases not matched to a gene: 2. This CDR3 contains 13 residues. As DNA, the CDR3 is TGCGCCAGCAGCTTGGGTGGACAGGGGGAGCAGTACTTC. This translates into CASSLGGQGEQYF.

The CDR3 loop is CASSLSGGLRDTQYF. CDR3 nucleotides: TGTGCCAGCAGTTTATCGGGAGGGCTGAGAGATACGCAGTATTTT. This chain joins TRBV28 and TRBJ2-3; TRBD2 matches 8 bases. V gave up 1 base and J gave up 5 bases; unmatched junction bases: 5. This CDR3 has 15 amino acids. Germline CDR1 is MDHEN and CDR2 is SYDVKM.

The genes are TRBV10-3 and TRBJ2-2; D perhaps matches TRBD2 (5 bases). Trimming took 1 base from V and 5 from J, leaving 8 bases between them. The CDR3 consists of 14 residues. The germline V gene encodes CDR1 ENHRY and CDR2 SYGVKD. CDR3: CAISELEETGELFF. The CDR3 region has the DNA TGTGCCATCAGTGAGTTGGAGGAAACCGGGGAGCTGTTTTTT.

The chain recombines TRBV18 with TRBJ1-1; 11 nucleotides agree with TRBD1. Germline loops: CDR1 KGHSH, CDR2 LQKENI. V lost 4 bases and J lost 3; bases outside the gene matches: 7. This CDR3 has 16 amino acids. The CDR3 loop is CASSQRTGGADTEAFF. The CDR3 nucleotides read TGTGCCAGCTCACAGAGGACAGGGGGCGCGGACACTGAAGCTTTCTTT.

The chain uses TRBV25-1 and TRBJ1-2, with 10 positions matching TRBD1. The V and J ends lost 6 bases and 4 bases, in that order; junction bases with no gene match: 11. The germline V gene has CDR1 MGHDK and CDR2 SYGVNS. The length of the CDR3 is 16 residues. CDR3 nucleotides: TGTGCCAGCAGCCCCCCGGGACAGGGGATAGCCTATGGCTACACCTTC. Its translation is CASSPPGQGIAYGYTF.

This chain links TRBV2 with TRBJ2-7; 9 bases fit TRBD1. CDR1 is SNHLY, CDR2 FYNNEI, per germline. The V and J ends lost 5 bases and 1 base, in that order; junction bases with no gene match: 3. The CDR3 extends over 14 amino acids. CDR3 coding DNA: TGTGCCAGCAGTTCGGACAGGGGATCCTACGAGCAGTACTTC. Translating it yields CASSSDRGSYEQYF. Filled out from reference TRBV2 and TRBJ2-7, the complete variable domain reads EPEVTQTPSHQVTQMGQEVILRCVPISNHLYFYWYRQILGQKVEFLVSFYNNEISEKSEIFDDQFSVERPDGSNFTLKIRSTKLEDSAMYFCASSSDRGSYEQYFGPGTRLTVT.